This entry lists 26 T cell receptor beta chains sequenced from one sample in a study of shared clonotypes between healthy human individuals. Sequenced by immunoSEQ multiplex PCR; TCRdb stores in-frame clones only, minus some. This sample yields some 630,000 clones, of which 96% are seen a single time; roughly 0.12% belongs to the top ten. Naivety among CD8 cells was defined by CD45RO negativity and positive CCR7 selection, thereby excluding terminally differentiated effector memory CD45RA+ cells. The sample taken for sequencing was naive CD8+ T cells sorted from blood. The receptor set was obtained from a young woman in good health.

The genes are TRBV19 and TRBJ2-7, with TRBD1 matching over 9 bases. Germline V gene lookup returns CDR1 LNHDA and CDR2 SQIVND (reference sequence). CDR3 length: 13 amino acids. With V trimmed by 5 bases and J by 6 bases, 5 bases remained unmatched. CDR3 in amino acids: CASSPGQGFEQYF. The CDR3 DNA follows: TGTGCCAGTAGTCCGGGACAGGGATTCGAGCAGTACTTC.

CDR3 in amino acids: CASSLEQREVNEQYF. CDR3 nucleotides: TGTGCCAGCAGCTTGGAGCAGCGGGAAGTTAACGAGCAGTACTTC. This sequence joins TRBV5-4 and TRBJ2-7, with 7 nucleotides matching TRBD2. CDR3 length equals 15 residues. The J segment lost 5 bases and the V segment lost 0 bases, leaving 8 bases of the junction unmatched. Germline assignment: CDR1 SGHNT and CDR2 YYREEE (reference sequence).

V is TRBV9 and J is TRBJ2-3, with 8 bases that match TRBD2. The CDR3 totals 17 residues. The germline V gene has CDR1 SGDLS and CDR2 YYNGEE. V lost 10 bases to trimming and J lost 7 bases; unmatched junction nucleotides: 23. In nucleotides, the CDR3 is TGTGCCTCTTCGATCCATTCGGCGACGGGAGGGCCGAATACGCAGTATTTT. Its protein is CASSIHSATGGPNTQYF.

This sequence joins TRBV7-9 and TRBJ2-5; possible D gene TRBD2, 6 bases. Germline lookup yields CDR1 SEHNR and CDR2 FQNEAQ (reference sequence). The CDR3 extends over 14 amino acids. V was trimmed by 5 bases and J by 5 bases, leaving 15 bases between them. CDR3 region: CASSISGVRETQYF. The CDR3 DNA follows: TGTGCCAGCAGCATCTCGGGAGTCAGGGAGACCCAGTACTTC.

There are a few counts of this clone. The rearrangement links TRBV28 to TRBJ1-2; D remains ambiguous. CDR1 MDHEN and CDR2 SYDVKM come from the germline V gene. CDR3 length equals 11 residues. The V end lost 6 bases, the J end lost 7 bases, and 9 bases lay between the germline ends. The CDR3: CASSNIVGYTF. CDR3 DNA: TGTGCCAGCAGCAACATCGTTGGCTACACCTTC.

V usage is TRBV9 and J usage is TRBJ2-7, with D possibly matching TRBD2 (5 bases). Per the germline V gene, CDR1 is SGDLS and CDR2 is YYNGEE. The CDR3 loop spans 12 amino acids. With 7 bases removed from V and 6 bases from J, the gap between germline ends came to 14 bases. CDR3 sequence: CASPVAKFEQYF. The DNA for the CDR3 is TGTGCCAGCCCAGTAGCGAAATTCGAGCAGTACTTC. Full variable domain (remainder filled in from reference TRBV9 and TRBJ2-7): DSGVTQTPKHLITATGQRVTLRCSPRSGDLSVYWYQQSLDQGLQFLIQYYNGEERAKGNILERFSAQQFPDLHSELNLSSLELGDSALYFCASPVAKFEQYFGPGTRLTVT.

With regard to this clone: One end of the junction does not line up with germline, which may come from a read error. The chain has TRBV28 and TRBJ2-2; TRBD1 matches at 10 bases. Per the germline V gene, CDR1 is MDHEN and CDR2 is SYDVKM. The length of the CDR3 is 13 residues. CDR3 residues: CASTGTGDGELLF. The DNA for the CDR3 is TGTGCCAGCACCGGGACAGGGGACGGGGAGCTGCTTTTT.

The DNA for the CDR3 is TGTGCCAGCAGGCCAGCGGACCAAGACTATGGCTACACCTTC. Residues: CASRPADQDYGYTF. The rearrangement uses TRBV5-6 and TRBJ1-2, with D unclear. V shed 5 bases and J shed 3 bases, with 14 bases lying between them. CDR1 is SGHDT and CDR2 is YYEEEE in the germline V gene. The CDR3 is 14 residues long.

With regard to this clone: This specimen includes other DNA sequences encoding the same CDR3. The chain carries TRBV28 and TRBJ2-7, with 8 bases that match TRBD2. After removal of 2 bases from V and 7 bases from J, the junction contained 7 bases not matched to a gene. Germline V gives CDR1 MDHEN, CDR2 SYDVKM. The CDR3 is made up of 14 amino acids. The CDR3 spells CASSLTGGPGEQYF. CDR3 nucleotide sequence: TGTGCCAGCAGTTTAACGGGAGGGCCGGGGGAGCAGTACTTC.

The chain combines TRBV13 with TRBJ2-1; D is ambiguous. The CDR3 length is 15 residues. V was clipped by 3 bases and J by 2 bases, with 11 bases between them. Germline V CDR1 and CDR2: PRHDT, FYEKMQ (reference sequence). CDR3 protein: CASSFRSGTYNEQFF. CDR3 sequence (DNA): TGTGCCAGCAGCTTCCGTTCCGGAACCTACAATGAGCAGTTCTTC.

The J gene is TRBJ2-1, the V gene TRBV2; D not certain. V shed 8 bases and J shed 5 bases, with 7 bases lying between them. This CDR3 is 11 amino acids long. Germline values: CDR1 SNHLY, CDR2 FYNNEI. The CDR3 region is CASGQNNEQFF. The CDR3, as DNA: TGTGCCAGCGGCCAGAACAATGAGCAGTTCTTC. Using reference TRBV2 and TRBJ2-1 for the parts outside the CDR3, the full variable domain is EPEVTQTPSHQVTQMGQEVILRCVPISNHLYFYWYRQILGQKVEFLVSFYNNEISEKSEIFDDQFSVERPDGSNFTLKIRSTKLEDSAMYFCASGQNNEQFFGPGTRLTVL.

The CDR3, as DNA: TGCAGCGCTGGGAGCACTGAAGCTTTCTTT. Translating it yields CSAGSTEAFF. V usage is TRBV29-1 and J usage is TRBJ1-1; D is ambiguous. There are 10 residues in the CDR3. Trimming pared 7 bases from V and 4 bases from J, leaving 7 bases between. Germline CDR1 is SQVTM and CDR2 is ANQGSEA.

The gene calls are TRBV11-2 and TRBJ1-1; D unresolved. The V gene lost 2 bases and the J gene lost 3 bases, with 4 bases spanning the gap. The germline gives CDR1 SGHAT, CDR2 FQNNGV. There are 12 residues in the CDR3. This CDR3 is CASSLLYTEAFF. In nucleotides, the CDR3 is TGTGCCAGCAGCTTACTCTACACTGAAGCTTTCTTT.

The rearrangement joins TRBV5-1 to TRBJ1-2; D might be TRBD1 (5 bases). This CDR3 is built from 12 residues. V was cut by 4 bases and J by 8 bases, with 12 bases left in between. Germline V gene lookup returns CDR1 SGHRS and CDR2 YFSETQ. Written as DNA, the CDR3 is TGCGCCAGCAGCGAAACAGGTGGCGGCTACACCTTC. Amino acids: CASSETGGGYTF.

CDR3 bases: TGTGCCAGCAGTTTGTACGGGAGCGGAGCCAAAAACATTCAGTACTTC. It is translated as CASSLYGSGAKNIQYF. This chain joins TRBV27 and TRBJ2-4; TRBD2 is a possible D gene (6 bases). Germline V CDR1 and CDR2: MNHEY, SMNVEV (reference sequence). Trimming left V 3 bases short and J 0 bases short, with 12 bases between. The length of the CDR3 is 16 residues.

This chain connects TRBV19 to TRBJ1-2, with 7 bases identical to TRBD1. The V and J ends lost 8 bases and 7 bases, in that order; junction bases with no gene match: 13. Looked up from germline, CDR1 is LNHDA and CDR2 is SQIVND (reference sequence). This CDR3 contains 14 residues. The CDR3 DNA sequence: TGTGCCAGTGGCGACAACAGACAGGGTCTTGGCTACACCTTC. It yields the protein CASGDNRQGLGYTF.

The CDR3 is CASSGTSGAYNEQFF. CDR3 in DNA: TGTGCCAGCAGCGGGACTAGCGGAGCATACAATGAGCAGTTCTTC. The chain employs TRBV4-2 and TRBJ2-1; 11 bases fit TRBD2. V was pared by 5 bases and J by 4 bases, with 4 bases of the junction left unmatched. Germline lookup yields CDR1 LGHNA and CDR2 YNFKEQ. The CDR3 length is 15 residues.

This rearrangement joins TRBV5-1 to TRBJ2-1; 8 bases line up with TRBD2. CDR3 length: 16 residues. Germline V gene sequence: CDR1 SGHRS, CDR2 YFSETQ. The V segment lost 1 base and the J segment 2 bases; nucleotides outside the gene matches: 5. DNA of the CDR3: TGCGCCAGCAGCTTGTGGCTAGCGGGCCCCTACAATGAGCAGTTCTTC. Protein: CASSLWLAGPYNEQFF.

On this clone itself: Other DNA sequences from this sample encode an identical CDR3 as well. The chain links TRBV10-2 to TRBJ1-1; D is ambiguous. V dropped 6 bases and J dropped 0 bases, with 11 bases sitting between them. The V gene's germline CDR1 is WSHSY and CDR2 SAAADI. This CDR3 region has 14 residues. Here the CDR3 DNA reads TGCGCCAGCAGCCCGGACGTTATGAACACTGAAGCTTTCTTT. It codes for CASSPDVMNTEAFF.

This chain connects TRBV7-8 to TRBJ2-1; 10 bases map to TRBD2. Germline CDR1 and CDR2: SGHVS and FQNEAQ. The CDR3 runs to 17 residues. Trimming at V came to 5 bases and at J to 1 base, leaving 8 bases not matched to a gene. The CDR3 DNA is TGTGCCAGCAGCCCCCGATTAGCGGGAGGATCCTACAATGAGCAGTTCTTC. It yields the protein CASSPRLAGGSYNEQFF.

The chain carries TRBV19 and TRBJ1-1; 8 bases line up with TRBD1. Germline values: CDR1 LNHDA, CDR2 SQIVND (reference sequence). The CDR3 contains 15 residues. V shed 4 bases, J shed 2 bases, and the junction held 6 bases outside the gene matches. The CDR3 reads CASSRQGAFNTEAFF. CDR3 nucleotides: TGTGCCAGTAGTAGGCAGGGGGCTTTCAACACTGAAGCTTTCTTT. The whole variable domain, filled in from reference TRBV19 and TRBJ1-1, reads DGGITQSPKYLFRKEGQNVTLSCEQNLNHDAMYWYRQDPGQGLRLIYYSQIVNDFQKGDIAEGYSVSREKKESFPLTVTSAQKNPTAFYLCASSRQGAFNTEAFFGQGTRLTVV.

Note on this clone: This sample also contains other DNA sequences that code for the same CDR3. The chain has TRBV19 and TRBJ2-2; tentatively, D is TRBD2 (6 bases). The ends were cut back, 6 bases at V and 2 bases at J, with 10 bases in the middle. The CDR3 covers 14 residues. CDR1 is LNHDA, CDR2 SQIVND, per germline (reference sequence). The CDR3 sequence: CASSPGVNTGELFF. CDR3 bases: TGTGCCAGTAGCCCGGGGGTTAACACCGGGGAGCTGTTTTTT.

The chain uses TRBV7-9 and TRBJ2-3; D is unclear. There are 15 residues in the CDR3. The germline V and J ends were trimmed by 5 bases and 0 bases, with 12 bases remaining between them. Germline values: CDR1 SEHNR, CDR2 FQNEAQ (reference sequence). The CDR3 reads CASSPSRSSTDTQYF. CDR3 DNA: TGTGCCAGCAGCCCATCTCGGTCAAGCACAGATACGCAGTATTTT.

This sequence joins TRBV27 and TRBJ2-7; 10 bases are shared with TRBD2. Germline V gives CDR1 MNHEY, CDR2 SMNVEV (reference sequence). Trimming took 5 bases from V and 3 from J; bases not matched to a gene: 7. The CDR3 covers 15 residues. CDR3 DNA sequence: TGTGCCAGCAGTAGAGCGGGAGGGCCAAGCTACGAGCAGTACTTC. It encodes CASSRAGGPSYEQYF.

The rearrangement joins TRBV28 to TRBJ1-1, with 7 bases lining up with TRBD1. The CDR3 spans 12 residues. V lost 10 bases, J lost 9 bases, and 11 bases stayed unmatched. Germline V CDR1 and CDR2: MDHEN, SYDVKM. CDR3 sequence: CATTAGGWQAFF. The CDR3 region has the DNA TGTGCCACCACAGCAGGGGGTTGGCAAGCTTTCTTT.

The chain combines TRBV4-1 with TRBJ2-7; D is perhaps TRBD1 (6 bases). V was shortened by 4 bases and J by 4 bases, with 17 bases between the two germline ends. The CDR3 has 15 amino acids. Germline values: CDR1 MGHRA, CDR2 YSYEKL. The CDR3 sequence is CASSPSGLGAYEQYF. The CDR3 region has the DNA TGCGCCAGCAGCCCATCTGGGCTGGGGGCTTACGAGCAGTACTTC.